A single sample gave rise to the 9 T cell receptor beta chains below, sequenced in a study of T cells in Graves' hyperthyroidism and ophthalmopathy (dated by TCRdb to about 2019). Library preparation used multiplex PCR. The run used an Illumina HiSeq 2000. The TCR beta CDR3 regions were amplified from the RNA transcripts. For the first round of RT-PCR on the TCR CDR3, the HTBI primer set was used together with the Qiagen OneStep RT-PCR kit. The public reads were run again by TCRdb, first through fastp at Q25 and then through MiXCR, and only productive beta chains were kept. Each CDR3 protein gets just one entry, which takes the most common genes and DNA from the rows behind it. Present in this sample are about 570,000 distinct CDR3 sequences, around 15% of which were seen just once. Approximately 15% of the sample goes to the ten largest clones. The sample consisted of blood. Every receptor here comes from a woman aged 40 to 50 with Graves' hyperthyroidism.

Ten or more counts support this clonotype. J is TRBJ2-3 and V is TRBV28; 12 bases align to TRBD1. The CDR3 is 15 residues long. Germline loops: CDR1 MDHEN, CDR2 SYDVKM. Unmatched junction bases numbered 5, after V lost 2 bases and J lost 8 bases. DNA of the CDR3: TGTGCCAGCAGTTTACTCGGGGGACAGGGGGCTACGCAGTATTTT. Protein: CASSLLGGQGATQYF.

This clonotype was detected many times. A read error may account for a junction end that differs from germline. The chain carries TRBV5-6 and TRBJ1-2, with no clear D. CDR3 length: 12 residues. Germline V gene sequence: CDR1 SGHDT, CDR2 YYEEEE. The CDR3 spells CASSLSNHGYTF. The CDR3, as DNA: TGTGCCAGCAGCTTGAGTAACCATGGCTACACCTTC.

There are many counts of this clonotype. The V gene is TRBV20-1, the J gene TRBJ2-1; D perhaps matches TRBD2 (6 bases). The CDR3 has 16 amino acids. Germline V CDR1 and CDR2: DFQATT, SNEGSKA (reference sequence). Trimming removed 3 bases from V and 0 bases from J, with 15 bases in between. CDR3 nucleotides: TGCAGTGCTAGTGGCGGAGGGGAGAGCTCCTACAATGAGCAGTTCTTC. Translation: CSASGGGESSYNEQFF.

This clonotype has just one count. CDR3 coding DNA: TGTGCCAGCAGCCGACCGGGGGCAGGGGAAAAAGCTAACTATGGCTACACCTTC. Translation: CASSRPGAGEKANYGYTF. V is TRBV5-6 and J is TRBJ1-2, with a tentative D call TRBD1 (6 bases). With 4 bases removed from V and 0 bases from J, the gap between germline ends came to 22 bases. CDR3 length equals 18 residues. Germline V gene data show CDR1 as SGHDT and CDR2 as YYEEEE.

This chain joins TRBV4-1 and TRBJ2-7; no clear D. The CDR3 contains 12 residues. Germline V gene data show CDR1 as MGHRA and CDR2 as YSYEKL. V dropped 0 bases and J dropped 7 bases, with 7 bases sitting between them. The CDR3 protein is CASSQDIGEQYF. The CDR3 DNA is TGCGCCAGCAGCCAAGATATCGGGGAGCAGTACTTC.

This clonotype has only a few counts. This chain links TRBV13 with TRBJ2-7; TRBD2 matches at 11 bases. The CDR3 covers 16 residues. V lost 5 bases to trimming and J lost 4 bases; unmatched junction nucleotides: 10. Germline V gene lookup returns CDR1 PRHDT and CDR2 FYEKMQ (reference sequence). CDR3 loop: CASSGQTLAGAYEQYF. The DNA of the CDR3 is TGTGCCAGCAGCGGACAAACACTAGCGGGAGCATACGAGCAGTACTTC.

CDR3 protein: CAWSVIVGVGYTF. The CDR3 nucleotides read TGTGCCTGGAGTGTAATCGTGGGGGTTGGCTACACCTTC. V is TRBV30 and J is TRBJ1-2, with D maybe TRBD1 (5 bases). Looked up from germline, CDR1 is GTSNPN and CDR2 is SVGIG (reference sequence). The CDR3 totals 13 residues. V lost 0 bases, J lost 7 bases, and 12 bases lay in between. The full variable domain, with the rest looked up from reference TRBV30 and TRBJ1-2, is SQTIHQWPATLVQPVGSPLSLECTVEGTSNPNLYWYRQAAGRGLQLLFYSVGIGQISSEVPQNLSASRPQDRQFILSSKKLLLSDSGFYLCAWSVIVGVGYTFGSGTRLTVV.

This chain joins TRBV7-9 and TRBJ2-1, with a possible D match to TRBD2 (6 bases). Per the germline V gene, CDR1 is SEHNR and CDR2 is FQNEAQ (reference sequence). This CDR3 contains 14 residues. Trimming took 3 bases from V and 8 from J, leaving 14 bases between them. CDR3 DNA: TGTGCCAGCAGCTTCTATACCGGGAGATATGAGCAGTTCTTC. Translation: CASSFYTGRYEQFF.

There are many counts of this clonotype. V gene TRBV18 combines with J gene TRBJ1-1; no clear D. V was cut by 3 bases and J by 3 bases, with 8 bases left in between. Germline V gives CDR1 KGHSH, CDR2 LQKENI. The CDR3 length is 13 residues. This chain's CDR3 is CASSPQTDTEAFF. CDR3 nucleotides: TGTGCCAGCTCACCGCAGACGGACACTGAAGCTTTCTTT.